A single sample is the source of the 32 T cell receptor beta chains below, sequenced in a study of cytomegalovirus exposure and HLA in healthy donors. Vbeta (60) and Jbeta (13) primers were used in the PCR. TCRdb's table, derived via immunoSEQ multiplex PCR, lists solely in-frame clones and lacks some. The table shows over 80,000 clones, with 78% occurring only once. Sequenced material: PBMCs. Receptor source: a woman aged 40 to 55 in good health and CMV-seronegative.

The genes are TRBV21-1 and TRBJ2-7; TRBD2 reflects the table's D call only, with no check against the DNA. TRBV21-1 is designated a pseudogene. The CDR3 consists of 18 residues. For the CDR3, the DNA is TGTGCCAGCAGCAAATATTCCCGGGCAGCGGGAGAAACCTACGAGCAGTACTTC. This codes for CASSKYSRAAGETYEQYF.

CDR3 nucleotides: TGTGCCACCAGCGGAACAGGGGGACACCCCCTAGGGGACGAGCAGTACTTC. Its protein product is CATSGTGGHPLGDEQYF. The genes are TRBV15 and TRBJ2-7, with 8 nucleotides matching TRBD1. After removal of 5 bases from V and 5 bases from J, the junction contained 17 bases not matched to a gene. This CDR3 has 17 residues. Germline V gene data show CDR1 as LNHNV and CDR2 as YYDKDF (reference sequence).

The chain has TRBV7-9 and TRBJ2-2; TRBD2 aligns across 11 bases. The CDR3 is made up of 15 amino acids. V lost 8 bases to trimming and J lost 6 bases; unmatched junction nucleotides: 8. Germline V lookup: CDR1 SEHNR, CDR2 FQNEAQ (reference sequence). The chain's CDR3 is CASLAGGPSSGELFF. Here the CDR3 DNA reads TGTGCCAGCTTAGCGGGAGGGCCCTCTTCCGGGGAGCTGTTTTTT.

This clone was counted between two and nine times. The gene calls are TRBV27 and TRBJ2-6; D is unresolved. The CDR3 extends over 15 amino acids. V lost 5 bases and J 0 bases, leaving 8 bases between the germline ends. Germline loops: CDR1 MNHEY, CDR2 SMNVEV (reference sequence). The CDR3 region is CASSLTLSGANVLTF. CDR3 DNA sequence: TGTGCCAGCAGTCTTACTCTCTCTGGGGCCAACGTCCTGACTTTC.

This clone was seen just once. V is TRBV20-1 and J is TRBJ2-1; D unclear. Trimming shortened V by 3 bases and J by 11 bases, and 11 bases separated the two germline ends. Germline V gene data show CDR1 as DFQATT and CDR2 as SNEGSKA (reference sequence). The CDR3 runs 11 residues. CDR3 nucleotide sequence: TGCAGTGCTAGTGAAACTTTCCAGCAGTTCTTC. Amino acid sequence: CSASETFQQFF.

This clone was detected only a few times. The V call is TRBV29-1, the J call TRBJ2-1; 8 bases line up with TRBD2. Germline CDR1 reads SQVTM; CDR2 reads ANQGSEA. The CDR3 runs to 16 residues. The V segment lost 1 base and the J segment 0 bases; nucleotides outside the gene matches: 5. The CDR3 loop is CSVEGRAGGSYNEQFF. The CDR3 coding sequence is TGCAGCGTTGAAGGGCGGGCGGGAGGCTCCTACAATGAGCAGTTCTTC.

Notes on this clone: Other DNA sequences in the same sample also yield this CDR3. This sequence joins TRBV27 and TRBJ1-3, with D perhaps matching TRBD1 (6 bases). CDR3 size: 14 residues. Germline V gives CDR1 MNHEY, CDR2 SMNVEV (reference sequence). V lost 2 bases and J lost 4, with 9 bases in between. This chain's CDR3 is CASSLTGLGNTIYF. The DNA for the CDR3 is TGTGCCAGCAGTTTAACAGGGTTGGGAAACACCATATATTTT.

Comment on this clone: At one end the junction does not follow the germline gene, possibly because of a read error. V and J are TRBV7-9 and TRBJ2-5; D may be TRBD1 (6 bases). The CDR3 has 14 amino acids. Germline CDR1 reads SEHNR; CDR2 reads FQNEAQ (reference sequence). CDR3 protein: CSSSSRGLGETQYF. The CDR3 DNA reads as TGTTCCAGCAGCTCTAGGGGGTTGGGAGAGACCCAGTACTTC. Drawing the rest from reference TRBV7-9 and TRBJ2-5, the complete variable domain is DTGVSQNPRHKITKRGQNVTFRCDPISEHNRLYWYRQTLGQGPEFLTYFQNEAQLEKSRLLSDRFSAERPKGSFSTLEIQRTEQGDSAMYLCSSSSRGLGETQYFGPGTRLLVL.

This clone was observed a single time. V gene TRBV29-1 combines with J gene TRBJ2-7; TRBD2 matches at 9 bases. V lost 7 bases, J lost 0 bases, and 4 bases stayed unmatched. The V gene's germline CDR1 is SQVTM and CDR2 ANQGSEA. The CDR3 contains 13 residues. The CDR3 protein is CSGQTSGSYEQYF. For the CDR3, the DNA is TGCAGCGGGCAGACTAGCGGCTCCTACGAGCAGTACTTC.

This clone occurred a few times. The chain links TRBV27 to TRBJ2-1, with D possibly being TRBD2 (5 bases). CDR1 is MNHEY, CDR2 SMNVEV, per germline (reference sequence). The ends were cut back, 4 bases at V and 7 bases at J, with 20 bases in the middle. This CDR3 region has 16 residues. The CDR3 sequence is CASSSLGGGKGNEQFF. CDR3 nucleotides: TGTGCCAGCAGTTCCCTTGGAGGTGGGAAAGGGAATGAGCAGTTCTTC.

This chain connects TRBV5-1 to TRBJ2-6; TRBD1 is a possible D gene (5 bases). Trimming removed 0 bases at V and 4 bases at J, with 14 bases between. Looked up from germline, CDR1 is SGHRS and CDR2 is YFSETQ. This CDR3 has 17 residues. The CDR3 reads CASSLAQGFSGANVLTF. The DNA for the CDR3 is TGCGCCAGCAGCTTGGCTCAGGGATTCTCAGGGGCCAACGTCCTGACTTTC.

The chain employs TRBV2 and TRBJ1-1; a possible D gene is TRBD1 (5 bases). Trimming left V 4 bases short and J 3 bases short, with 9 bases between. Germline assignment: CDR1 SNHLY and CDR2 FYNNEI. The CDR3 is made up of 13 amino acids. The CDR3 DNA reads as TGTGCCAGCAGTGGGGGGGTGGACACTGAAGCTTTCTTT. It encodes CASSGGVDTEAFF. Supplemented by reference TRBV2 and TRBJ1-1, the full variable domain reads EPEVTQTPSHQVTQMGQEVILRCVPISNHLYFYWYRQILGQKVEFLVSFYNNEISEKSEIFDDQFSVERPDGSNFTLKIRSTKLEDSAMYFCASSGGVDTEAFFGQGTRLTVV.

The chain uses TRBV27 and TRBJ2-7; D is possibly TRBD2 (6 bases). This CDR3 region has 13 residues. CDR1 and CDR2 from the germline V gene are MNHEY and SMNVEV (reference sequence). Trimming removed 3 bases at V and 4 bases at J, with 10 bases between. CDR3 coding DNA: TGTGCCAGCAGTTTTCGTCTAGCGTACGAGCAGTACTTC. It is translated as CASSFRLAYEQYF.

This clone was counted between two and nine times. The rearrangement uses TRBV5-1 and TRBJ2-7; D may be TRBD2 (5 bases). Looked up from germline, CDR1 is SGHRS and CDR2 is YFSETQ. Trimming removed 0 bases from V and 3 bases from J, with 25 bases in between. The CDR3 totals 19 residues. Here the CDR3 reads CASSLVDAASSLAYYEQYF. The CDR3 nucleotides are TGCGCCAGCAGCTTGGTCGATGCAGCTTCGTCCCTAGCCTACTACGAGCAGTACTTC.

The chain is built from TRBV5-1 and TRBJ2-5, with unresolved D. Germline loops: CDR1 SGHRS, CDR2 YFSETQ. The CDR3 consists of 16 residues. The germline V and J ends were trimmed by 2 bases and 5 bases, with 19 bases remaining between them. The CDR3 DNA sequence: TGCGCCAGCAGCTTCGGTGCGGCCCCTCCCCGGGAGACCCAGTACTTC. Translation: CASSFGAAPPRETQYF.

The chain uses TRBV27 and TRBJ2-3; possibly TRBD2 for D (6 bases). This CDR3 has 14 amino acids. Germline lookup yields CDR1 MNHEY and CDR2 SMNVEV (reference sequence). V was trimmed by 3 bases and J by 6 bases, leaving 13 bases between them. This CDR3 is CASSFGGKVDTQYF. CDR3 sequence (DNA): TGTGCCAGCAGTTTCGGAGGGAAAGTGGATACGCAGTATTTT.

The J gene is TRBJ1-4, the V gene TRBV2, with D perhaps TRBD1 (6 bases). From germline, CDR1 is SNHLY and CDR2 FYNNEI. CDR3 length: 13 residues. Trimming left V 7 bases short and J 8 bases short, with 14 bases between. DNA for the CDR3: TGTGCCAGCAATGCAGGGGTCGGGGAAAAACTGTTTTTT. Translated, it gives CASNAGVGEKLFF.

The chain joins TRBV29-1 to TRBJ2-2; a possible D gene is TRBD1 (6 bases). The CDR3 covers 14 residues. The germline CDR1 and CDR2 sequences are SQVTM and ANQGSEA. V lost 5 bases and J lost 1, with 11 bases in between. The CDR3 nucleotides read TGCAGCGTTTCAGGGACAATGAACACCGGGGAGCTGTTTTTT. It translates to CSVSGTMNTGELFF.

The CDR3 region has the DNA TGTGCCAGCAGTCTACAGGGGCGGAAGGAAGAGACCCAGTACTTC. Its protein is CASSLQGRKEETQYF. The V gene is TRBV25-1, the J gene TRBJ2-5; 7 nucleotides agree with TRBD1. The CDR3 spans 15 residues. Germline-derived CDR1 and CDR2 are MGHDK and SYGVNS. The V and J ends lost 5 bases and 3 bases, in that order; junction bases with no gene match: 9.

The gene calls are TRBV6-5 and TRBJ2-5; possibly TRBD1 for D (6 bases). This CDR3 contains 15 residues. Germline CDR1 MNHEY, CDR2 SVGAGI. Between the trimmed V and J ends, which lost 4 bases and 2 bases, there was a span of 14 bases. CDR3 nucleotides: TGTGCCAGCAGTTCCCTCTTAGGACAGCAAGAGACCCAGTACTTC. It specifies CASSSLLGQQETQYF.

The rearrangement links TRBV5-4 to TRBJ2-7; 10 positions match TRBD2. This CDR3 comprises 16 residues. From germline, CDR1 is SGHNT and CDR2 YYREEE (reference sequence). J gave up 1 base and V 0 bases, and 4 bases lay outside the gene matches. CDR3 bases: TGTGCCAGCAGCTTGGTCCTAGCGGGAGCGTCCTACGAGCAGTACTTC. Translating gives CASSLVLAGASYEQYF. The full variable domain, its missing parts supplied by reference TRBV5-4 and TRBJ2-7, is ETGVTQSPTHLIKTRGQQVTLRCSSQSGHNTVSWYQQALGQGPQFIFQYYREEENGRGNFPPRFSGLQFPNYSSELNVNALELDDSALYLCASSLVLAGASYEQYFGPGTRLTVT.

In the case of this clone: This is likely a read error, given that the CDR3 carries no conserved phenylalanine or tryptophan at its end. The DNA is left out, because the CDR3 cannot be placed on it with certainty; the CDR3 is given as TCRdb lists it. The rearrangement uses TRBV29-1 and TRBJ1-2; the table's D call TRBD1 went unverified against the DNA. The CDR3 has 12 residues if both end residues are counted. The germline V gene encodes CDR1 SQVTM and CDR2 ANQGSEA. The CDR3: CSAKGTDPPSPC.

This clone came up once. V is TRBV27 and J is TRBJ2-7; 7 bases are a match to TRBD1. CDR3 length: 14 residues. The V segment lost 6 bases and the J segment 3 bases; nucleotides outside the gene matches: 8. Germline CDR1 and CDR2: MNHEY and SMNVEV (reference sequence). The CDR3 spells CASRAGGTGYEQYF. As DNA, the CDR3 is TGTGCCAGCAGAGCAGGGGGTACGGGCTACGAGCAGTACTTC.

This clone was counted once. The rearrangement links TRBV7-9 to TRBJ2-5, with D perhaps matching TRBD2 (5 bases). Germline V gene lookup returns CDR1 SEHNR and CDR2 FQNEAQ (reference sequence). Trimming removed 5 bases from V and 1 base from J, with 17 bases in between. The CDR3 runs 16 residues. The CDR3 DNA reads TGTGCCAGCAGCGCCCAAGGACTGACTGTCCAAGAGACCCAGTACTTC. Protein product: CASSAQGLTVQETQYF.

V gene TRBV27 combines with J gene TRBJ1-2, with 8 bases that match TRBD1. This CDR3 contains 14 residues. V lost 4 bases and J lost 7; bases outside the gene matches: 8. Germline assignment: CDR1 MNHEY and CDR2 SMNVEV (reference sequence). CDR3 coding DNA: TGTGCCAGCAGTTCCCGGACAGGGAGGGGTGGCTACACCTTC. Encoded protein: CASSSRTGRGGYTF.

V and J are TRBV9 and TRBJ2-2, with D perhaps TRBD1 (5 bases). Germline V gives CDR1 SGDLS, CDR2 YYNGEE. The CDR3 contains 15 residues. Trimming shortened V by 7 bases and J by 0 bases, and 13 bases separated the two germline ends. The CDR3 DNA reads as TGTGCCAGCGCTCCCAGCAGGGCGAACACCGGGGAGCTGTTTTTT. It codes for CASAPSRANTGELFF.

This rearrangement joins TRBV28 to TRBJ2-7; possibly TRBD1 for D (5 bases). Germline assignment: CDR1 MDHEN and CDR2 SYDVKM. V was pared by 5 bases and J by 3 bases, with 8 bases between. CDR3 length: 12 residues. CDR3 nucleotide sequence: TGTGCCAGCAGTAGAGACAGCTACGAGCAGTACTTC. Protein sequence: CASSRDSYEQYF.

The chain uses TRBV9 and TRBJ2-3, with TRBD2 matching over 8 bases. CDR1 and CDR2 from the germline V gene are SGDLS and YYNGEE. The CDR3 runs to 14 residues. Trimming cost V 6 bases and J 11 bases; bases outside gene matches: 14. The CDR3 DNA reads TGTGCCAGCAATCCGGGACTAGGTTATGGGAGGCAGTATTTT. It yields the protein CASNPGLGYGRQYF.

As regards this clone: The junction and the germline gene differ at one end; a read error may be behind it. This chain uses TRBV28 with TRBJ2-5; 7 bases map to TRBD2. The CDR3 is made up of 12 amino acids. The germline gives CDR1 MDHEN, CDR2 SYDVKM. The CDR3 here is CASSLGLFDPHF. In nucleotides, the CDR3 is TGTGCCAGCAGTTTGGGACTATTCGACCCTCACTTC.

The V gene is TRBV28, the J gene TRBJ1-2; 9 bases agree with TRBD1. Germline loops: CDR1 MDHEN, CDR2 SYDVKM. CDR3 length: 15 amino acids. The V segment lost 8 bases and the J segment 4 bases; nucleotides outside the gene matches: 11. CDR3 protein: CASVSGTGWVYGYTF. The DNA for the CDR3 is TGTGCCAGCGTTAGCGGGACAGGGTGGGTCTATGGCTACACCTTC.

J is TRBJ2-1 and V is TRBV19, with D uncertain. The CDR3 contains 15 residues. Trimming removed 5 bases from V and 0 bases from J, with 11 bases in between. Germline CDR1 and CDR2: LNHDA and SQIVND (reference sequence). The CDR3, as DNA: TGTGCCAGTAGTTCAAGCGATAGCTCCTACAATGAGCAGTTCTTC. Residues: CASSSSDSSYNEQFF. The entire variable domain, with the rest obtained from reference TRBV19 and TRBJ2-1, is as follows: DGGITQSPKYLFRKEGQNVTLSCEQNLNHDAMYWYRQDPGQGLRLIYYSQIVNDFQKGDIAEGYSVSREKKESFPLTVTSAQKNPTAFYLCASSSSDSSYNEQFFGPGTRLTVL.

This chain connects TRBV10-3 to TRBJ2-1; D gene unclear. The CDR3 is made up of 12 amino acids. Trimming took 3 bases from V and 4 from J, leaving 4 bases between them. Germline CDR1 reads ENHRY; CDR2 reads SYGVKD. CDR3 loop: CAISDRYNEQFF. The CDR3 DNA sequence: TGTGCCATCAGTGATAGATACAATGAGCAGTTCTTC.